Listed here is a single T cell receptor beta chain. Germline-derived CDR1 and CDR2 are MDHEN and SYDVKM. CDR3 size: 14 residues. With 6 bases clipped from V and 4 bases from J, the junction kept 5 bases outside the gene matches. At baseline, cycle 4 day 1, and cycle 7 day 1, blood was sampled. The sample comes from a study of OX40 agonist ivuxolimab in advanced cancers. In the study overall: Administration of intravenous ivuxolimab to patients occurred every 2 weeks at 0.01 to 10 mg/kg. Males comprised roughly four fifths of the group, whose mean age was about 60 years (range roughly 20 to 85).

Generated by immunoSEQ multiplex PCR, the TCRdb table keeps only in-frame clones and is missing some. The data contain 52,000 or so clones, 94% of them singletons. Sequences were derived from CD4+ or CD8+ T cells sorted from blood, sampled in a trial of the OX40 agonist ivuxolimab. This clonotype originated in an adult with an advanced solid tumor such as melanoma, head and neck, liver or kidney cancer. The V call is TRBV28, the J call TRBJ1-3; 8 bases align to TRBD1. The CDR3 DNA sequence: TGTGCCAGCAGCTTACAGGGGGTAGGAAACACCATATATTTT. Translation gives CASSLQGVGNTIYF.